This entry features one T cell receptor (beta chain) sequence. The data were produced by immunoSEQ multiplex PCR, yet TCRdb's version contains in-frame clones alone and is incomplete. The sample shows a few hundred thousand clones, around 89% of them seen only once. The data belong to a study of blood T cell repertoires in COVID-19. Study-wide background: PBMCs, B-cell-depleted T cells, or T cells were the source of the cDNA or gDNA that made up the material.

The CDR3 spans 16 residues. V lost 1 base and J lost 4; bases outside the gene matches: 7. Per the germline V gene, CDR1 is SGHNT and CDR2 is YYREEE (reference sequence). The chain joins TRBV5-4 to TRBJ1-3, with TRBD1 identical over 8 bases. The sequenced material came from peripheral blood. The TCR was taken from a man aged 30 to 45 with acute or convalescent COVID-19. The chain's CDR3 is CASSLTGQGIGNTIYF. The CDR3 DNA reads as TGTGCCAGCAGCTTGACTGGACAGGGCATCGGAAACACCATATATTTT.